Listed below are T cell receptor beta chains from one sample, sequenced in a study of cytomegalovirus exposure and HLA in healthy donors. The protocol was immunoSEQ multiplex PCR, while the TCRdb copy is restricted to in-frame clones and leaves out a portion. The sample records around 93,000 clones, roughly four fifths being singletons. Material for sequencing was PBMCs. Receptors originate from a man aged 25 to 40 in good health and CMV-seropositive. Each CDR3 is given with its conserved first and last residue. A D gene is named only where the DNA matches it firmly. A row's size may be missing; if present it is once, few, many or a size class.

cdr3_aa cdr3_nt clone_size cdr3_length v_call d_call j_call
CASSPPGEQFF TGTGCCAGCAGCCCCCCGGGGGAGCAGTTCTTC few 11 TRBV7-2 - TRBJ2-1
CASSQGTARTDTQYF TGTGCCAGCAGCCAAGGGACAGCGAGGACAGATACGCAGTATTTT - 15 TRBV16 TRBD1 TRBJ2-3
CASSLDGGSSPLHF TGCGCCAGCAGCTTGGACGGGGGAAGCTCACCCCTCCACTTT - 14 TRBV5-1 - TRBJ1-6
CASSPIAGSYEQYF TGTGCCAGCTCACCTATAGCGGGCTCCTACGAGCAGTACTTC - 14 TRBV18 TRBD2 TRBJ2-7
CASSPPTGGSTDTQYF TGTGCCAGCTCACCACCGACAGGGGGTTCGACAGATACGCAGTATTTT - 16 TRBV18 TRBD1 TRBJ2-3
CASSLATSYNEQFF TGTGCCAGCAGCTTAGCTACAAGCTACAATGAGCAGTTCTTC - 14 TRBV7-6 - TRBJ2-1
CASGDRRYVYEQYF TGTGCCAGCGGGGACAGGCGATACGTCTACGAGCAGTACTTC - 14 TRBV28 TRBD1 TRBJ2-7
CASRINRGDSEQYF TGTGCCAGCAGAATAAACAGGGGGGACTCCGAGCAGTACTTC - 14 TRBV6-5 TRBD1 TRBJ2-7
CASSEGTGLFRDGYTF TGTGCCAGCAGTGAGGGGACAGGCCTTTTTCGGGATGGCTACACCTTC - 16 TRBV28 TRBD1 TRBJ1-2
CASGDSYEQYF TGTGCCAGCGGTGACAGCTACGAGCAGTACTTC - 11 TRBV6-5 - TRBJ2-7
CASSTNRVGEQFF TGTGCCAGCAGCACCAACAGGGTCGGTGAGCAGTTCTTC - 13 TRBV6-5 - TRBJ2-1
CASSRQAGGPGELFF TGTGCCAGCAGTAGACAAGCGGGAGGGCCCGGGGAGCTGTTTTTT - 15 TRBV27 TRBD2 TRBJ2-2
CASSPRERESEQYF TGTGCCAGCAGTCCGCGGGAGCGGGAGAGTGAGCAGTACTTC - 14 TRBV28 TRBD2 TRBJ2-7
CASSLGQGRHEQYF TGCGCCAGCAGCCTCGGACAGGGCCGCCACGAGCAGTACTTC - 14 TRBV4-3 TRBD1 TRBJ2-7
CSANRGDYGYTF TGCAGCGCAAACCGGGGGGACTATGGCTACACCTTC - 12 TRBV29-1 - TRBJ1-2
CSARGGPYEQYF TGCAGCGCCCGAGGGGGCCCCTACGAGCAGTACTTC - 12 TRBV29-1 TRBD1 TRBJ2-7
CAWSAGTGKPNEQFF TGTGCCTGGAGCGCCGGGACAGGGAAGCCGAATGAGCAGTTCTTC - 15 TRBV30 TRBD1 TRBJ2-1
CASSQDGREASYNEQFF TGTGCCAGCAGCCAAGATGGGCGGGAGGCTTCCTACAATGAGCAGTTCTTC - 17 TRBV14 TRBD2 TRBJ2-1
CASSLGTVNTEAFF TGTGCCAGCAGCTTAGGGACAGTGAACACTGAAGCTTTCTTT - 14 TRBV11-2 - TRBJ1-1
CASIRGSYEQYF TGTGCCAGCATCCGGGGCTCCTACGAGCAGTACTTC - 12 TRBV5-8 - TRBJ2-7
CASSYLGGQDGYNEQFF TGCGCCAGCAGCTATCTCGGGGGACAGGACGGCTACAATGAGCAGTTCTTC - 17 TRBV5-1 TRBD1 TRBJ2-1
CASSLVTGGNEQFF TGTGCCAGCAGCTTGGTGACTGGGGGGAATGAGCAGTTCTTC - 14 TRBV7-2 - TRBJ2-1
CATRPGSGNTIYF TGTGCCACTAGACCGGGTTCTGGAAACACCATATATTTT - 13 TRBV6-5 - TRBJ1-3
CASSQEGAAWIDTQYF TGTGCCAGCAGCCAAGAGGGTGCGGCCTGGATAGATACGCAGTATTTT once 16 TRBV14 - TRBJ2-3
CASSSGLGLAAYNEQFF TGTGCCAGCAGTTCGGGGTTGGGACTAGCGGCCTACAATGAGCAGTTCTTC - 17 TRBV27 TRBD2 TRBJ2-1
CAWRGWGRETQYF TGTGCCTGGAGGGGCTGGGGCCGCGAGACCCAGTACTTC - 13 TRBV30 - TRBJ2-5
CASRLIYSNQPQHF TGTGCCAGCAGACTGATCTATAGCAATCAGCCCCAGCATTTT - 14 TRBV28 - TRBJ1-5
CASSPWTGGRYQPQHF TGTGCCAGCAGTCCCTGGACAGGGGGCAGGTATCAGCCCCAGCATTTT few 16 TRBV28 TRBD1 TRBJ1-5
CASSYGQVTTYGQYF TGTGCCAGCAGTTACGGACAGGTAACTACCTACGGGCAGTACTTC - 15 TRBV6-5 TRBD1 TRBJ2-5
CASSPLPSGRAGADTQYF TGTGCCAGCTCACCACTACCTAGCGGGAGGGCCGGGGCAGATACGCAGTATTTT - 18 TRBV18 TRBD2 TRBJ2-3
CASSLWGGGSYNEQFF TGTGCCAGCAGTTTATGGGGGGGAGGATCCTACAATGAGCAGTTCTTC - 16 TRBV27 TRBD2 TRBJ2-1
CAWGGLAGSYEQYF TGTGCCTGGGGGGGACTAGCGGGGTCCTACGAGCAGTACTTC - 14 TRBV30 TRBD2 TRBJ2-7
CASSQQRTQGNTIYF TGTGCCAGCAGTCAACAAAGGACACAAGGAAACACCATATATTTT - 15 TRBV27 - TRBJ1-3
CASSPTPGAGAKNIQYF TGTGCCAGCTCACCCACCCCAGGGGCTGGAGCCAAAAACATTCAGTACTTC - 17 TRBV18 - TRBJ2-4
CASSVDPVGELFF TGTGCCAGCAGCGTAGATCCAGTTGGGGAGCTGTTTTTT - 13 TRBV9 - TRBJ2-2
CASSSNRANNFFYGYTF TGTGCCAGCAGTTCGAACAGGGCCAACAACTTCTTCTATGGCTACACCTTC - 17 TRBV28 - TRBJ1-2
CASSLGGLLAINEQFF TGTGCCAGCAGCCTAGGCGGACTACTAGCTATCAATGAGCAGTTCTTC few 16 TRBV7-2 - TRBJ2-1
CASSVVSQGTEAFF TGTGCCAGCAGCGTGGTGTCACAGGGCACTGAAGCTTTCTTT - 14 TRBV7-8 - TRBJ1-1
CASSLDTRGGLTLYEQYF TGTGCCAGCAGCTTGGATACGCGAGGGGGACTAACACTCTACGAGCAGTACTTC - 18 TRBV5-4 - TRBJ2-7
CAIGRVNTEAFF TGTGCCATTGGGCGGGTGAACACTGAAGCTTTCTTT - 12 TRBV6-5 - TRBJ1-1
CASSQDFVPGGVSYEQYF TGCGCCAGCAGCCAAGATTTTGTTCCAGGGGGAGTCTCCTACGAGCAGTACTTC - 18 TRBV4-3 TRBD1 TRBJ2-7
CASSYTLNTEAFF TGCGCCAGCAGTTATACATTGAACACTGAAGCTTTCTTT - 13 TRBV10-2 - TRBJ1-1
CASSERWYEQYF TGTGCCAGCAGTGAACGGTGGTACGAGCAGTACTTC - 12 TRBV6-1 - TRBJ2-7
CSQGTDGTQYF TGCAGTCAGGGCACAGATGGGACCCAGTACTTC - 11 TRBV20-1 - TRBJ2-5
CAISGAATEAFF TGTGCCATCAGTGGCGCTGCCACTGAAGCTTTCTTT - 12 TRBV10-3 - TRBJ1-1
CASRLTPDNTQPQHF TGCGCCAGCAGATTAACTCCCGACAATACCCAGCCCCAGCATTTT - 15 TRBV5-1 - TRBJ1-5
CASRGTGSTYEQYF TGTGCCAGCAGGGGGACAGGGTCAACCTACGAGCAGTACTTC - 14 TRBV2 TRBD1 TRBJ2-7
CASQSGKLYEQYF TGTGCCAGCCAGTCGGGGAAGCTCTACGAGCAGTACTTC - 13 TRBV28 - TRBJ2-7
CASSLPTGQGGADTQYF TGTGCCAGCAGCTTACCTACGGGACAGGGAGGGGCAGATACGCAGTATTTT - 17 TRBV7-9 TRBD1 TRBJ2-3
CASSLGQGVAYGYTF TGCGCCAGCAGCTTGGGACAGGGCGTCGCCTATGGCTACACCTTC - 15 TRBV5-1 TRBD1 TRBJ1-2
CASSLLRDTQYF TGTGCCAGCAGCTTACTCCGAGATACGCAGTATTTT - 12 TRBV7-9 - TRBJ2-3
CASSLWTLAGADTQYF TGTGCCAGCAGCTTGTGGACTCTAGCGGGAGCAGATACGCAGTATTTT - 16 TRBV5-4 TRBD2 TRBJ2-3
CASSGTGLAGAYTDTQYF TGTGCCAGCAGTGGTACGGGACTAGCGGGTGCCTACACAGATACGCAGTATTTT - 18 TRBV28 TRBD2 TRBJ2-3
CASSLGGASGRRGTGELFF TGTGCCAGCAGTTTAGGGGGGGCTAGCGGGAGACGCGGCACCGGGGAGCTGTTTTTT - 19 TRBV27 TRBD2 TRBJ2-2